Listed here are 20 T cell receptor beta chains from one sample, sequenced in a study of OX40 agonist ivuxolimab in advanced cancers. Sequencing used immunoSEQ multiplex PCR; TCRdb keeps in-frame clones, though not all of them. The sample holds about 7,700 clones; approximately 90% are singletons and the top ten take approximately 2%. Source: CD4+ or CD8+ T cells sorted from blood, taken in a trial of the OX40 agonist ivuxolimab. The receptors shown here come from an adult with an advanced solid tumor such as melanoma, head and neck, liver or kidney cancer.

The V gene is TRBV29-1, the J gene TRBJ2-1, with D possibly being TRBD1 (7 bases). The CDR3 runs to 15 residues. Germline V gives CDR1 SQVTM, CDR2 ANQGSEA. Deletions cut 6 bases from V and 3 bases from J, with 18 bases between. CDR3 protein: CSVGGDRAFYNEQFF. For the CDR3, the DNA is TGCAGCGTGGGAGGCGACAGGGCCTTCTACAATGAGCAGTTCTTC.

J is TRBJ1-3 and V is TRBV10-3, with TRBD1 as a possible D gene (6 bases). The CDR3 is 17 amino acids. Germline V gives CDR1 ENHRY, CDR2 SYGVKD. The V end lost 6 bases, the J end lost 0 bases, and 18 bases lay between the germline ends. The DNA of the CDR3 is TGTGCCATCAGCCGAGATCCGAGGGGGGGCTCTGGAAACACCATATATTTT. This translates into CAISRDPRGGSGNTIYF.

The chain joins TRBV6-5 to TRBJ2-3; no clear D. Germline V lookup: CDR1 MNHEY, CDR2 SVGAGI. The V and J ends lost 6 bases and 2 bases respectively, with 15 bases between them. There are 15 residues in the CDR3. DNA for the CDR3: TGTGCCAGCAGCCCCTGGACGGATTTCACAGATACGCAGTATTTT. It codes for CASSPWTDFTDTQYF.

V gene TRBV7-6 combines with J gene TRBJ2-7, with D tentatively TRBD2 (5 bases). The CDR3 is made up of 14 amino acids. Trimming stripped 5 bases from V and 0 bases from J, with 11 bases between. From germline, CDR1 is SGHVS and CDR2 FNYEAQ. DNA for the CDR3: TGTGCCAGCAGCCCAACGGGGAACTCCTACGAGCAGTACTTC. It encodes CASSPTGNSYEQYF.

The chain uses TRBV28 and TRBJ1-6; D might be TRBD1 (6 bases). Germline V gene lookup returns CDR1 MDHEN and CDR2 SYDVKM. The CDR3 runs to 15 residues. The V and J ends lost 5 bases and 10 bases respectively, with 18 bases between them. As DNA, the CDR3 is TGTGCCAGCAGTCGTCAAACAGGGATACGGTCACCCCTCCACTTT. This gives the protein CASSRQTGIRSPLHF.

V usage is TRBV1 and J usage is TRBJ2-5. TRBV1 is shown as a pseudogene. The CDR3 extends over 16 amino acids. CDR3 sequence (DNA): TGCACCAGCGGCCAAGATAGGGACCGAACACAAGAGACCCAGTACTTC. Protein sequence: CTSGQDRDRTQETQYF.

The V and J genes are TRBV5-4 and TRBJ1-6, with D unresolved. CDR1 and CDR2 from the germline V gene are SGHNT and YYREEE (reference sequence). This CDR3 has 19 amino acids. Trimming shortened V by 3 bases and J by 3 bases, and 22 bases separated the two germline ends. CDR3 DNA: TGTGCCAGCAGCTACCTTATATTTGAGAGGTTCTTCTATAATTCACCCCTCCACTTT. It is translated as CASSYLIFERFFYNSPLHF.

The sample holds one count of this clone. V gene TRBV5-4 combines with J gene TRBJ1-3, with D unclear. The CDR3 covers 13 residues. Per germline, CDR1 SGHNT and CDR2 YYREEE (reference sequence). The V gene lost 2 bases and the J gene lost 4 bases, with 7 bases spanning the gap. The CDR3 nucleotides read TGTGCCAGCAGCTTACAACAGGGAAACACCATATATTTT. Its protein product is CASSLQQGNTIYF. The complete variable domain, with remaining parts taken from reference TRBV5-4 and TRBJ1-3, reads ETGVTQSPTHLIKTRGQQVTLRCSSQSGHNTVSWYQQALGQGPQFIFQYYREEENGRGNFPPRFSGLQFPNYSSELNVNALELDDSALYLCASSLQQGNTIYFGEGSWLTVV.

V gene TRBV5-1 combines with J gene TRBJ2-2; D is unclear. The CDR3 contains 14 residues. The germline V and J ends were trimmed by 0 bases and 7 bases, with 10 bases remaining between them. In germline, CDR1 is SGHRS, CDR2 YFSETQ. The CDR3 spells CASSLGRAGGELFF. The DNA of the CDR3 is TGCGCCAGCAGCTTGGGTAGGGCCGGCGGGGAGCTGTTTTTT.

The V gene is TRBV18, the J gene TRBJ1-1; D is unclear. The V gene's germline CDR1 is KGHSH and CDR2 LQKENI. Between the trimmed V and J ends, which lost 1 base and 6 bases, there was a span of 9 bases. This CDR3 region has 13 residues. CDR3 DNA: TGTGCCAGCTCACCACAGGGTGGCTCTGAAGCTTTCTTT. Its translation: CASSPQGGSEAFF.

This chain joins TRBV19 and TRBJ2-3, with D possibly TRBD2 on 5 matching bases. The V end lost 1 base, the J end lost 3 bases, and 11 bases lay between the germline ends. The CDR3 has 15 amino acids. Germline lookup yields CDR1 LNHDA and CDR2 SQIVND (reference sequence). The CDR3 coding sequence is TGTGCCAGTAGTATAGCGGGAAGTCTTACAGATACGCAGTATTTT. Translated, it gives CASSIAGSLTDTQYF.

The chain carries TRBV4-2 and TRBJ2-7; D not certain. The V gene lost 1 base and the J gene lost 2 bases, with 6 bases spanning the gap. Germline assignment: CDR1 LGHNA and CDR2 YNFKEQ. The length of the CDR3 is 13 residues. The CDR3 region is CASSQAQAYEQYF. CDR3 nucleotides: TGTGCCAGCAGCCAAGCTCAGGCCTACGAGCAGTACTTC.

This sequence joins TRBV5-4 and TRBJ2-7; a possible D gene is TRBD2 (6 bases). V gave up 5 bases and J gave up 1 base, with 10 bases separating them. The CDR3 loop spans 13 amino acids. The germline CDR1 and CDR2 sequences are SGHNT and YYREEE (reference sequence). The CDR3, as DNA: TGTGCCAGCAGTACTAGCAGATCCTACGAGCAGTACTTC. Translating it yields CASSTSRSYEQYF.

The chain has TRBV30 and TRBJ2-5, with 10 bases fitting TRBD2. J was trimmed by 7 bases and V by 3 bases; bases with no gene match: 14. Germline V gives CDR1 GTSNPN, CDR2 SVGIG (reference sequence). The CDR3 sequence is 16 residues long. Here the CDR3 DNA reads TGTGCCTGGAGCCAACCTGGACTAGCGGATTTAAGGACCCAGTACTTC. Protein: CAWSQPGLADLRTQYF.

The chain couples TRBV28 to TRBJ1-1, with D possibly being TRBD1 (5 bases). With 1 base removed from V and 4 bases from J, the gap between germline ends came to 7 bases. Germline V CDR1 and CDR2: MDHEN, SYDVKM. The CDR3 has 13 residues. The chain's CDR3 is CASSLFRVTEAFF. The CDR3 nucleotides read TGTGCCAGCAGTTTATTCAGGGTCACTGAAGCTTTCTTT.

The rearrangement joins TRBV11-2 to TRBJ1-1; a weak D match, TRBD1 (6 bases). The CDR3 consists of 14 residues. From germline, CDR1 is SGHAT and CDR2 FQNNGV. V lost 6 bases, J lost 1 base, and 12 bases lay in between. CDR3 sequence (DNA): TGTGCCAGCAGACGCGGACAGACGAACACTGAAGCTTTCTTT. As protein: CASRRGQTNTEAFF.

The J gene is TRBJ2-7, the V gene TRBV4-3, with 7 bases identical to TRBD1. The CDR3 contains 14 residues. The germline V gene has CDR1 LGHNA and CDR2 YSLEER. J was trimmed by 3 bases and V by 5 bases; bases with no gene match: 7. The CDR3 nucleotides read TGCGCCAGCAGCACCCGGACAGGCGACTACGAGCAGTACTTC. This codes for CASSTRTGDYEQYF.

V usage is TRBV6-5 and J usage is TRBJ1-6; TRBD1 agrees at 7 bases. This CDR3 spans 15 amino acids. Germline assignment: CDR1 MNHEY and CDR2 SVGAGI. The V and J ends lost 5 bases and 7 bases, in that order; junction bases with no gene match: 8. The CDR3, as DNA: TGTGCCAGCAGTAATATCGGGACAGAAAATTCACCCCTCCACTTT. Its translation: CASSNIGTENSPLHF.

The rearrangement uses TRBV5-1 and TRBJ1-6, with D perhaps TRBD1 (5 bases). V was cut by 7 bases and J by 5 bases, with 13 bases left in between. Germline V lookup: CDR1 SGHRS, CDR2 YFSETQ. The CDR3 length is 14 residues. This CDR3 reads CASSTEGNNSPLHF. CDR3 nucleotide sequence: TGCGCCAGCTCGACAGAGGGGAATAATTCACCCCTCCACTTT.

V gene TRBV7-6 combines with J gene TRBJ2-7; 9 positions agree with TRBD1. The CDR3 runs to 15 residues. With 0 bases clipped from V and 3 bases from J, the junction kept 3 bases outside the gene matches. Germline values: CDR1 SGHVS, CDR2 FNYEAQ. The CDR3 DNA is TGTGCCAGCAGCTTAGCACCGGACAGGGGCTACGAGCAGTACTTC. Amino acid sequence: CASSLAPDRGYEQYF.